This T cell receptor beta chain was recovered during a study of PD-1 blockade in classical Hodgkin lymphoma. The overall study: Patients were dosed intravenously with nivolumab at 3 mg/kg every 2 weeks.

Germline V gene sequence: CDR1 SNHLY, CDR2 FYNNEI. With 4 bases removed from V and 2 bases from J, the gap between germline ends came to 13 bases. The CDR3 spans 15 residues. Noted time point: cycle 4 day 1 (C4D1), after 5 to 7 weeks of nivolumab. Relapse after autologous stem cell transplantation occurred in every patient, and brentuximab vedotin exposure varied. Under best response, outcomes were complete response, partial response or progressive disease. Study-level points and caveats: CD4+ TCR diversity, unlike CD8+, rose significantly by C4D1. Patients were excluded if nivolumab began under 1 year after ASCT (the autologous transplant).

Sequencing was performed with immunoSEQ multiplex PCR; in TCRdb, only in-frame clones are kept and a portion is missing. The profile shows tens of thousands of clones, approximately 90% of them singletons. In the case of this clone: Antigen specificity is unknown.

This sequence joins TRBV2 and TRBJ2-3, with D possibly being TRBD1 (6 bases). This clonotype was obtained from a human donor with classical Hodgkin lymphoma. Sequencing was performed on peripheral blood mononuclear cells (PBMCs), taken before the fourth cycle of nivolumab. This CDR3 is CASSVDNRATDTQYF. CDR3 nucleotides: TGTGCCAGCAGTGTTGATAACAGGGCCACAGATACGCAGTATTTT.